Listed below are T cell receptor beta chains from one sample, sequenced in a study of T cell responses to AZD1222 COVID-19 vaccine. Clones were sequenced by immunoSEQ multiplex PCR, and TCRdb holds only the in-frame ones, with some missing. Here the sample spans about 110,000 clones, approximately 96% being singletons. Sample: peripheral blood, taken on day 0 of AZD1222 vaccination. Receptors originate from an adult in good health. Each CDR3 is given with its conserved first and last residue. The D gene is left open where the match is weak. Expanded clones are given a class, and other clones once, few, many or no size at all.

CDR3 DNA | CDR3 protein | V gene | clone size | D gene | J gene
TGTGCCAGTAGTATAGGTCAGAGTTTGGACGGGGAGCTGTTTTTT | CASSIGQSLDGELFF | TRBV19 | . | . | TRBJ2-2
TGCGCCAGCAGCTTACACACAGGGGAGAAGGGCTACACCTTC | CASSLHTGEKGYTF | TRBV5-1 | . | TRBD1 | TRBJ1-2
TGCGCCAGCAGCCACTTATCCGGGACAGGGGTATTTGGCTACACCTTC | CASSHLSGTGVFGYTF | TRBV4-3 | . | TRBD1 | TRBJ1-2
TGTGCCAGCAGTTACTCCGGGACTACCTACAATGAGCAGTTCTTC | CASSYSGTTYNEQFF | TRBV6-5 | . | TRBD2 | TRBJ2-1
TGTGCCACCAGTGACCGACAGGTTCCCTACGAGCAGTACTTC | CATSDRQVPYEQYF | TRBV24-1 | once | . | TRBJ2-7
TGTGCCAGCAGCGTAGGAGGGGGCCCTAATGAAAAACTGTTTTTT | CASSVGGGPNEKLFF | TRBV9 | . | TRBD1 | TRBJ1-4
TGTGCCACCAGTGTGGCGGGGGATCCCACAGATACGCAGTATTTT | CATSVAGDPTDTQYF | TRBV24-1 | . | TRBD2 | TRBJ2-3
TGTGCCAGCAGTTATGGACTAGCCTACTACGAGCAGTACTTC | CASSYGLAYYEQYF | TRBV6-2/TRBV6-3 | . | TRBD2 | TRBJ2-7
TGCGCCAGCAGCCGGCCTGGCAATCAGCCCCAGCATTTT | CASSRPGNQPQHF | TRBV4-1 | . | . | TRBJ1-5
TGTGCCAGCAGTGACTACAGGCCAGATCAGCCCCAGCATTTT | CASSDYRPDQPQHF | TRBV6-4 | . | . | TRBJ1-5
TGTGCCACCAGTGATCGGGACGGGTACACAGATACGCAGTATTTT | CATSDRDGYTDTQYF | TRBV24-1 | . | . | TRBJ2-3
TGTGCCAGCAGGGGGGGACAGAGCTCCTACAATGAGCAGTTCTTC | CASRGGQSSYNEQFF | TRBV2 | . | . | TRBJ2-1
TGTGCCAGCACTTCCCTCGGCCACTACGAGCAGTACTTC | CASTSLGHYEQYF | TRBV27 | once | . | TRBJ2-7
TGTGCCAGCAGCGTGGGGTCTGGGGCCAACGTCCTGACTTTC | CASSVGSGANVLTF | TRBV9 | . | . | TRBJ2-6
TGTGCCAGCAGGAGGGACAGGGGGAACACTGAAGCTTTCTTT | CASRRDRGNTEAFF | TRBV6-4 | . | TRBD1 | TRBJ1-1
TGTGCCAGCAGCTTGGGACAGGGGGAAGGGTATGGCTACACCTTC | CASSLGQGEGYGYTF | TRBV11-3 | . | TRBD1 | TRBJ1-2
TGTGCCAGCAGGGTAGCGGGACTCGAGACCCAGTACTTC | CASRVAGLETQYF | TRBV12-3/TRBV12-4 | . | TRBD2 | TRBJ2-5